A single sample is the source of the 23 T cell receptor beta chains below, sequenced in a study of T cells in Graves' hyperthyroidism and ophthalmopathy. RNA transcripts served as the template for amplifying TCR beta CDR3 regions. The HTBI set primed first-round TCR CDR3 RT-PCR. In TCRdb, the multiplex PCR reads were re-called with MiXCR into one record per CDR3 protein. This sample has under 700,000 distinct CDR3 sequences, with around 45% found just once. What was sequenced was peripheral blood or thyroid tissue (not recorded which). These receptors were collected from a young woman with Graves' hyperthyroidism.

The chain joins TRBV27 to TRBJ1-1, with D possibly TRBD1 on 5 matching bases. Between the trimmed V and J ends, which lost 3 bases and 3 bases, there was a span of 11 bases. Germline CDR1 MNHEY, CDR2 SMNVEV (reference sequence). The CDR3 extends over 14 amino acids. The CDR3 loop is CASSLYQGYTEAFF. In DNA form, the CDR3 reads TGTGCCAGCAGTTTGTACCAGGGATACACTGAAGCTTTCTTT.

The chain links TRBV7-9 to TRBJ2-7; D is possibly TRBD1 (5 bases). CDR1 and CDR2 (germline): SEHNR, FQNEAQ (reference sequence). V lost 3 bases and J lost 12, with 6 bases in between. The CDR3 length is 9 residues. The CDR3 sequence: CASSLGRYF. Here the CDR3 DNA reads TGTGCCAGCAGCTTGGGGCGGTACTTC.

The CDR3 protein is CASSDGQGEYTEAFF. For the CDR3, the DNA is TGTGCCAGCAGTGACGGACAGGGGGAGTACACTGAAGCTTTCTTT. The gene calls are TRBV25-1 and TRBJ1-1, with 10 nucleotides matching TRBD1. J was trimmed by 3 bases and V by 3 bases; bases with no gene match: 4. This CDR3 is 15 amino acids long. Germline values: CDR1 MGHDK, CDR2 SYGVNS.

The sample holds many counts of this clonotype. The chain links TRBV7-9 to TRBJ1-5; no definite D call. Germline CDR1 reads SEHNR; CDR2 reads FQNEAQ (reference sequence). V was pared by 0 bases and J by 1 base, with 4 bases between. CDR3 length: 14 residues. The DNA of the CDR3 is TGTGCCAGCAGCTTAGCCAGCAGCAATCAGCCCCAGCATTTT. This encodes CASSLASSNQPQHF.

The rearrangement joins TRBV24-1 to TRBJ1-4; D is perhaps TRBD1 (5 bases). The germline V and J ends were trimmed by 5 bases and 5 bases, with 8 bases remaining between them. CDR1 and CDR2 (germline): KGHDR, SFDVKD. This CDR3 has 13 residues. The CDR3 nucleotides read TGTGCCACCAGTGCTCACAGGAATGAAAAACTGTTTTTT. Amino acid sequence: CATSAHRNEKLFF.

The gene calls are TRBV6-1 and TRBJ2-7, with 7 bases that match TRBD2. The CDR3 covers 15 residues. Germline V gives CDR1 MNHNS, CDR2 SASEGT. Trimming cost V 6 bases and J 2 bases; bases outside gene matches: 10. The CDR3: CASSLSGLGPYEQYF. CDR3 sequence (DNA): TGTGCCAGCAGCCTTAGCGGGTTAGGTCCCTACGAGCAGTACTTC.

The sample holds many counts of this clonotype. The chain is built from TRBV5-1 and TRBJ1-2; 7 nucleotides agree with TRBD1. The CDR3 length is 14 residues. Germline lookup yields CDR1 SGHRS and CDR2 YFSETQ. V was clipped by 5 bases and J by 2 bases; unmatched bases: 6. This chain's CDR3 is CASRMAGGNYGYTF. CDR3 nucleotides: TGCGCCAGCAGGATGGCAGGGGGGAACTATGGCTACACCTTC.

The chain joins TRBV2 to TRBJ2-2, with TRBD1 as a possible D gene (5 bases). This CDR3 is 17 amino acids long. Per the germline V gene, CDR1 is SNHLY and CDR2 is FYNNEI. V lost 5 bases and J 6 bases, leaving 22 bases between the germline ends. CDR3 in DNA: TGTGCCAGCAGTCCGATAACCGGACAAACGAGACCCGGGGAGCTGTTTTTT. Translated: CASSPITGQTRPGELFF.

In its sample, this clonotype was seen many times. The chain combines TRBV19 with TRBJ1-2; D gene ambiguous. Germline values: CDR1 LNHDA, CDR2 SQIVND (reference sequence). This CDR3 is 11 amino acids long. Trimming left V 3 bases short and J 9 bases short, with 8 bases between. The CDR3 DNA reads TGTGCCAGTAGTATCAGCAGGAGCTACACCTTC. The encoded protein is CASSISRSYTF.

This chain links TRBV7-8 with TRBJ2-2; 9 positions agree with TRBD1. CDR1 and CDR2 from the germline V gene are SGHVS and FQNEAQ. Losses at the gene ends were 5 bases for V and 8 bases for J; bases not matched to a gene: 3. This CDR3 is 13 amino acids long. The CDR3 nucleotides are TGTGCCAGCAGCCCGACAGGGGGAGGGGAGCTGTTTTTT. Its translation is CASSPTGGGELFF.

With respect to this clonotype: This may arise from a read error, as a much more abundant clone is one base away. V gene TRBV2 combines with J gene TRBJ2-7; D ambiguous. Per germline, CDR1 SNHLY and CDR2 FYNNEI. CDR3 length: 12 residues. CDR3 sequence: CAISEYLYEQYF. CDR3 bases: TGTGCCATCAGTGAATATCTCTACGAGCAGTACTTC.

This clonotype was counted only a few times. The V call is TRBV19, the J call TRBJ2-5; D possibly corresponds to TRBD2 (5 bases). The germline V and J ends were trimmed by 5 bases and 2 bases, with 12 bases remaining between them. Germline loops: CDR1 LNHDA, CDR2 SQIVND (reference sequence). The CDR3 extends over 14 amino acids. CDR3 DNA: TGTGCCAGTAGTTCCCGTACGGGGCAAGAGACCCAGTACTTC. Its translation: CASSSRTGQETQYF. Full variable domain (rest looked up from reference TRBV19 and TRBJ2-5): DGGITQSPKYLFRKEGQNVTLSCEQNLNHDAMYWYRQDPGQGLRLIYYSQIVNDFQKGDIAEGYSVSREKKESFPLTVTSAQKNPTAFYLCASSSRTGQETQYFGPGTRLLVL.

Concerning this clonotype itself: Being one base from a much bigger clone, this may be a read error. The gene calls are TRBV10-3 and TRBJ1-1, with D maybe TRBD1 (6 bases). V shed 6 bases and J shed 4 bases, with 12 bases lying between them. The CDR3 has 13 residues. The V gene's germline CDR1 is ENHRY and CDR2 SYGVKD. The CDR3 DNA sequence: TGTGCCATCAGCCTACCGACAGGCACTGAAGCTTTCTTT. Translated: CAISLPTGTEAFF.

The chain has TRBV5-1 and TRBJ2-5, with 11 bases aligning to TRBD2. The tail of the sequence fits TRBJ2-1 better, so the J call may be wrong. This CDR3 comprises 14 residues. Germline CDR1 and CDR2: SGHRS and YFSETQ. CDR3 bases: TGCGCCAGCAGCCGACCACTAGCGGGGGATGAGCAGTTCTTC. Its protein is CASSRPLAGDEQFF.

In DNA, the CDR3 is TGTGCCAGCAGCTTAGAGATGGGTCCCAACTATGGCTACACCTTC. Amino acid sequence: CASSLEMGPNYGYTF. The chain recombines TRBV7-9 with TRBJ1-2, with D unresolved. Germline CDR1 and CDR2: SEHNR and FQNEAQ (reference sequence). V gave up 1 base and J gave up 2 bases, with 11 bases separating them. This CDR3 spans 15 amino acids.

The chain is built from TRBV7-2 and TRBJ2-6; D is possibly TRBD1 or TRBD2 (5 bases each). The CDR3 consists of 16 residues. CDR1 is SGHTA and CDR2 is FQGNSA in the germline V gene. V dropped 5 bases and J dropped 2 bases, with 13 bases sitting between them. CDR3 amino acids: CASSPTTAAGANVLTF. In DNA, the CDR3 is TGTGCCAGCAGCCCTACGACAGCGGCTGGGGCCAACGTCCTGACTTTC.

This clonotype came up a few times. The rearrangement uses TRBV19 and TRBJ1-5; 7 nucleotides agree with TRBD1. Per the germline V gene, CDR1 is LNHDA and CDR2 is SQIVND (reference sequence). The CDR3 is 15 amino acids. J lost 6 bases, V lost 5 bases, and 10 bases had no gene match. The CDR3 bases are TGTGCCAGTAGTCTCCAGACAGGGTTGCGTCAGCCCCAGCATTTT. Protein sequence: CASSLQTGLRQPQHF.

The chain is built from TRBV7-6 and TRBJ2-7; D is uncertain. V was pared by 5 bases and J by 6 bases, with 8 bases between. The CDR3 consists of 11 residues. The germline V gene encodes CDR1 SGHVS and CDR2 FNYEAQ. For the CDR3, the DNA is TGTGCCAGCAGCAGGGTTCTCGAGCAGTACTTC. This gives the protein CASSRVLEQYF.

A note on this clonotype: Just one base apart from a much larger clone, this may be a read error. This rearrangement joins TRBV2 to TRBJ1-5; the D is unclear. CDR1 SNHLY and CDR2 FYNNEI come from the germline V gene. V was shortened by 11 bases and J by 7 bases, with 18 bases between the two germline ends. This CDR3 is 13 amino acids long. The CDR3 DNA reads TGTGCCGTAAGGACCCGGGAGGAGCAGCCCCAGCATTTT. Its protein is CAVRTREEQPQHF.

As for this clonotype: A read error may explain this, as a much larger clone is one base away. In this CDR3 the conserved last residue, phenylalanine or tryptophan, is missing, so a read error is likely. V and J are TRBV10-3 and TRBJ2-5; 11 bases align to TRBD1. Germline assignment: CDR1 ENHRY and CDR2 SYGVKD. V was clipped by 7 bases and J by 0 bases; unmatched bases: 13. CDR3 length: 18 residues. The chain's CDR3 is CAIKGQGVTRGDQETQYL. CDR3 sequence (DNA): TGTGCCATCAAGGGACAGGGGGTTACCCGCGGGGACCAAGAGACCCAGTACCTC.

As for this clonotype: Likely a read error: the CDR3 ends without its conserved phenylalanine or tryptophan. The chain recombines TRBV29-1 with TRBJ1-2; 7 positions agree with TRBD1. Trimming cost V 0 bases and J 3 bases; bases outside gene matches: 4. The germline gives CDR1 SQVTM, CDR2 ANQGSEA. The length of the CDR3 is 14 residues. CDR3 nucleotides: TGCAGCGTTGAAGATAGCGGGACAGACTATGGCTACACCTCC. As protein: CSVEDSGTDYGYTS.

The gene calls are TRBV2 and TRBJ1-2, with 7 nucleotides matching TRBD1. Per germline, CDR1 SNHLY and CDR2 FYNNEI. Trimming at V came to 6 bases and at J to 13 bases, leaving 14 bases not matched to a gene. This CDR3 spans 13 amino acids. The CDR3 bases are TGTGCCAGCAGCCCAAGTCAGACAGGGCCGTGCACCTTC. Residues: CASSPSQTGPCTF.

The J gene is TRBJ2-5, the V gene TRBV4-1, with 9 bases lining up with TRBD2. This CDR3 has 15 residues. Trimming removed 1 base from V and 5 bases from J; junction bases left unmatched: 5. CDR1 is MGHRA and CDR2 is YSYEKL in the germline V gene. The CDR3 DNA reads TGCGCCAGCAGCCAAGGACTAGCGGACACGGAGACCCAGTACTTC. Protein sequence: CASSQGLADTETQYF.